These 3 T cell receptor beta chains were sequenced from one sample in a study of cytomegalovirus exposure and HLA in healthy donors. The PCR ran on 60 Vbeta and 13 Jbeta primers. Here immunoSEQ multiplex PCR was the method, and the copy in TCRdb shows in-frame clones only, minus some. The data include approximately 110,000 clones; the top ten clones carry about 2%. The sequencing input was PBMCs. The receptors stem from a middle-aged man in good health and CMV-seronegative.

The rearrangement uses TRBV10-3 and TRBJ1-2, with 7 positions matching TRBD1. The ends lost 0 bases at V and 4 bases at J; junction bases unmatched: 5. This CDR3 spans 15 amino acids. Germline V gives CDR1 ENHRY, CDR2 SYGVKD. CDR3 in DNA: TGTGCCATCAGTGAGTCTCCCCGGGACAGCTATGGCTACACCTTC. Its translation: CAISESPRDSYGYTF.

This chain joins TRBV5-5 and TRBJ1-3, with D tentatively TRBD1 (5 bases). Trimming took 4 bases from V and 9 from J, leaving 11 bases between them. The CDR3 length is 12 residues. Germline V CDR1 and CDR2: SGHKS, YYEKEE (reference sequence). The CDR3 here is CASSTSGGTIYF. DNA of the CDR3: TGTGCCAGCAGCACTTCCGGGGGCACCATATATTTT.

This sequence joins TRBV27 and TRBJ2-7, with 8 bases fitting TRBD1. V shed 4 bases, J shed 0 bases, and the junction held 14 bases outside the gene matches. Per germline, CDR1 MNHEY and CDR2 SMNVEV (reference sequence). CDR3 length: 18 amino acids. In DNA, the CDR3 is TGTGCCAGCAGTTCTGAACAGGGGGGACACAGGAGCTCCTACGAGCAGTACTTC. As protein: CASSSEQGGHRSSYEQYF.